The 16 T cell receptor beta chains below all came from one sample that was sequenced in a study of regulatory T cells in long-lasting Graves disease. Time point here: persistent/refractory GD, antithyroid drugs over 5 years with positive TRAb. Construction of the TCR library relied on RNA isolated from PBMCs. Arm-PCR of CDR3 regions and iRepertoire HTBI primers were the basis on which TCR beta libraries were built. Each CDR3 protein gets one entry after TCRdb re-called the multiplex PCR reads with MiXCR. This sample yields roughly 450,000 distinct CDR3 sequences, of which around a quarter are seen a single time; around 24% belongs to the top ten. This sample comprised peripheral blood mononuclear cells (PBMCs), obtained when the disease was refractory, from a patient treated with antithyroid drugs. The receptors were gathered from a female donor with Graves disease.

This clonotype was found many times. The genes are TRBV6-1 and TRBJ2-5; 14 positions agree with TRBD2. There are 15 residues in the CDR3. The germline V gene has CDR1 MNHNS and CDR2 SASEGT. The J segment lost 4 bases and the V segment lost 5 bases, leaving 3 bases of the junction unmatched. CDR3 loop: CASSTGTSGRETQYF. The DNA of the CDR3 is TGTGCCAGCAGTACCGGGACTAGCGGGAGAGAGACCCAGTACTTC.

This clonotype appeared a single time. The chain employs TRBV7-9 and TRBJ2-1; 10 nucleotides agree with TRBD2. CDR1 SEHNR and CDR2 FQNEAQ come from the germline V gene (reference sequence). This CDR3 is 16 amino acids long. V lost 5 bases and J lost 6; bases outside the gene matches: 10. The CDR3 reads CASSPLGLAGANEQFF. The CDR3 DNA reads as TGTGCCAGCAGCCCCCTCGGGCTAGCGGGAGCCAATGAGCAGTTCTTC.

This clonotype was counted a few times. This chain joins TRBV5-1 and TRBJ2-5; D gene ambiguous. CDR3 size: 13 residues. The V end was cut by 4 bases, the J end by 0 bases, with 7 bases between. Germline V gene sequence: CDR1 SGHRS, CDR2 YFSETQ. DNA of the CDR3: TGCGCCAGCAGCACCGCGTACCAAGAGACCCAGTACTTC. Translation gives CASSTAYQETQYF.

This clonotype was seen a handful of times. The V and J genes are TRBV12-3 or TRBV12-4 and TRBJ2-1, with 7 bases lining up with TRBD2. This CDR3 has 16 residues. The V segment lost 7 bases and the J segment 1 base; nucleotides outside the gene matches: 10. The CDR3 DNA sequence: TGTGCCAGCACCAATAGCGGCGGGAGATCCTACAATGAGCAGTTCTTC. It yields the protein CASTNSGGRSYNEQFF.

This clonotype was recorded a few times. The rearrangement joins TRBV10-3 to TRBJ1-2, with D uncertain. This CDR3 region has 13 residues. Germline-derived CDR1 and CDR2 are ENHRY and SYGVKD. Trimming left V 5 bases short and J 0 bases short, with 7 bases between. The CDR3 protein is CAISPTANYGYTF. CDR3 coding DNA: TGTGCCATCAGTCCGACCGCTAACTATGGCTACACCTTC.

This clonotype was counted a few times. The chain links TRBV28 to TRBJ2-7; D tentatively reads TRBD1 or TRBD2 (5 bases each). The germline CDR1 and CDR2 sequences are MDHEN and SYDVKM. V was shortened by 4 bases and J by 0 bases, with 25 bases between the two germline ends. The CDR3 consists of 19 residues. In nucleotides, the CDR3 is TGTGCCAGCAGTTGGCCAGGGAGAAACAGCGTTCAGAGCTCCTACGAGCAGTACTTC. As protein: CASSWPGRNSVQSSYEQYF.

In its sample, this clonotype was seen many times. This chain uses TRBV5-1 with TRBJ1-2, with D possibly matching TRBD1 (5 bases). The CDR3 is 15 amino acids. The germline V and J ends were trimmed by 1 base and 8 bases, with 18 bases remaining between them. The V gene's germline CDR1 is SGHRS and CDR2 YFSETQ. The CDR3 here is CASSLPDPGNFGYTF. The CDR3 DNA follows: TGCGCCAGCAGCTTGCCCGATCCAGGGAACTTCGGCTACACCTTC.

This clonotype was observed at least ten times. The CDR3 bases are TGTGCCAGCAGACCGGGACAGGGTAGTCAGCCCCAGCATTTT. Translating gives CASRPGQGSQPQHF. The J gene is TRBJ1-5, the V gene TRBV28; 9 bases fit TRBD1. V was pared by 6 bases and J by 6 bases, with 6 bases of the junction left unmatched. This CDR3 contains 14 residues. CDR1 is MDHEN, CDR2 SYDVKM, per germline.

The chain recombines TRBV18 with TRBJ1-3; D unclear. CDR3 length: 16 residues. Germline V gene lookup returns CDR1 KGHSH and CDR2 LQKENI. V lost 4 bases and J lost 0, with 13 bases in between. CDR3 nucleotide sequence: TGTGCCAGCTCACAACACGAACCGAGCTCTGGAAACACCATATATTTT. It codes for CASSQHEPSSGNTIYF.

This clonotype was observed at least ten times. CDR3 protein: CSVAGGPETQYF. DNA of the CDR3: TGCAGCGTTGCAGGGGGGCCAGAGACCCAGTACTTC. V is TRBV29-1 and J is TRBJ2-5; perhaps TRBD1 as D (7 bases). CDR3 length: 12 amino acids. Germline V gives CDR1 SQVTM, CDR2 ANQGSEA. V lost 4 bases and J lost 4, with 10 bases in between.

In its sample, this clonotype was seen a few times. This chain uses TRBV24-1 with TRBJ2-2, with D maybe TRBD2 (6 bases). The CDR3 is 16 amino acids. With 4 bases removed from V and 0 bases from J, the gap between germline ends came to 11 bases. Germline values: CDR1 KGHDR, CDR2 SFDVKD. The CDR3 is CATSELAPSNTGELFF. The CDR3 nucleotides read TGTGCCACCAGTGAGCTAGCGCCCTCGAACACCGGGGAGCTGTTTTTT.

This clonotype occurred many times. Relative to the germline gene, one junction end is altered; a read error may explain this. The chain couples TRBV15 to TRBJ1-1; 7 nucleotides match TRBD1. The CDR3 is made up of 14 amino acids. CDR1 is LNHNV and CDR2 is YYDKDF in the germline V gene (reference sequence). The CDR3 reads CATSGDRVNTEAFF. As DNA, the CDR3 is TGTGCCACCAGCGGAGACAGGGTGAACACTGAAGCTTTCTTT.

At least ten counts were recorded for this clonotype. This chain joins TRBV3-1 and TRBJ2-5; 11 bases are a match to TRBD2. The junction had 7 bases not matched to a gene; V was cut back by 4 bases and J by 0 bases. Germline CDR1 reads LGHDT; CDR2 reads YNNKEL (reference sequence). There are 17 residues in the CDR3. The DNA of the CDR3 is TGTGCCAGCAGCCTGGGACTAGCGGAGGGATACCAAGAGACCCAGTACTTC. It encodes CASSLGLAEGYQETQYF.

This clonotype was found many times. The genes are TRBV12-3 or TRBV12-4 and TRBJ1-1; 7 nucleotides align to TRBD1. CDR3 length: 11 residues. V dropped 6 bases and J dropped 11; count of bases not matched to a gene: 6. The CDR3 is CASRLDRAAFF. The CDR3 DNA is TGTGCCAGCAGACTCGACAGGGCGGCTTTCTTT.

The chain combines TRBV28 with TRBJ2-7, with a possible D match to TRBD1 (5 bases). V was trimmed by 5 bases and J by 9 bases, leaving 17 bases between them. Germline V lookup: CDR1 MDHEN, CDR2 SYDVKM. CDR3 length: 13 residues. As DNA, the CDR3 is TGTGCCAGCAGTATACAGGTCCTACTTGGGCAGTACTTC. Protein: CASSIQVLLGQYF.

The rearrangement links TRBV5-1 to TRBJ2-7; D possibly corresponds to TRBD1 (5 bases). The CDR3 length is 14 residues. CDR1 and CDR2 (germline): SGHRS, YFSETQ. V shed 2 bases and J shed 4 bases, with 13 bases lying between them. The CDR3 here is CASSFAGWVYEQYF. CDR3 coding DNA: TGCGCCAGCAGCTTCGCAGGGTGGGTTTACGAGCAGTACTTC. The full variable domain, rest sourced from reference TRBV5-1 and TRBJ2-7, is KAGVTQTPRYLIKTRGQQVTLSCSPISGHRSVSWYQQTPGQGLQFLFEYFSETQRNKGNFPGRFSGRQFSNSRSEMNVSTLELGDSALYLCASSFAGWVYEQYFGPGTRLTVT.